These 30 T cell receptor beta chains were sequenced from one sample in a study of beta chain features in type 1 diabetes. The investigators reverse transcribed all of the isolated RNA, so they sequenced expressed TCRB transcripts. Sequencing was performed with immunoSEQ multiplex PCR; in TCRdb, only in-frame clones are kept and a portion is missing. Of 310,000 or so clones in the sample, under 8.5% were seen once. Sequenced sample: central memory CD4+ T cells from blood. The source of these receptors is a woman between 18 and 29 years old in good health.

V and J are TRBV15 and TRBJ2-6, with TRBD1 as a possible D gene (5 bases). CDR3 length: 16 amino acids. The V end was cut by 6 bases, the J end by 3 bases, with 15 bases between. Per germline, CDR1 LNHNV and CDR2 YYDKDF (reference sequence). The CDR3 loop is CATSRNRGVGANVLTF. The CDR3 DNA is TGTGCCACCAGTCGAAATAGGGGCGTTGGGGCCAACGTCCTGACTTTC.

This clone was seen a few times. J is TRBJ2-3 and V is TRBV13; D might be TRBD1 (6 bases). V lost 6 bases and J 1 base, leaving 17 bases between the germline ends. The CDR3 sequence is 16 residues long. The germline gives CDR1 PRHDT, CDR2 FYEKMQ (reference sequence). CDR3 DNA: TGTGCCAGCAGATCAAGGGGGTCCTGGCGCACAGATACGCAGTATTTT. Its translation: CASRSRGSWRTDTQYF.

The rearrangement joins TRBV11-2 to TRBJ2-7, with 10 nucleotides matching TRBD2. The trim removed 1 base at V and 3 bases at J, leaving 6 bases unmatched. Germline V lookup: CDR1 SGHAT, CDR2 FQNNGV. CDR3 size: 16 residues. The CDR3 is CASSLGASGRDYEQYF. The CDR3 DNA sequence: TGTGCCAGCAGCTTAGGGGCTAGCGGGAGAGACTACGAGCAGTACTTC. The entire variable domain, with the rest obtained from reference TRBV11-2 and TRBJ2-7, is as follows: EAGVAQSPRYKIIEKRQSVAFWCNPISGHATLYWYQQILGQGPKLLIQFQNNGVVDDSQLPKDRFSAERLKGVDSTLKIQPAKLEDSAVYLCASSLGASGRDYEQYFGPGTRLTVT.

This clone has more than one count but fewer than ten. J is TRBJ2-3 and V is TRBV5-1, with D possibly being TRBD1 (6 bases). This CDR3 has 15 residues. Germline V gene data show CDR1 as SGHRS and CDR2 as YFSETQ. V was cut by 3 bases and J by 2 bases, with 13 bases left in between. CDR3 amino acids: CASSSQGIDTDTQYF. CDR3 in DNA: TGCGCCAGCAGCTCCCAGGGGATCGACACAGATACGCAGTATTTT.

The chain recombines TRBV7-2 with TRBJ2-1; 13 bases align to TRBD2. J gave up 7 bases and V 0 bases, and 6 bases lay outside the gene matches. Germline assignment: CDR1 SGHTA and CDR2 FQGNSA. CDR3 size: 17 residues. The CDR3 reads CASSLAGLTSGRNEQFF. The CDR3 bases are TGTGCCAGCAGCTTAGCTGGGTTGACTAGCGGGAGGAATGAGCAGTTCTTC. Combining the CDR3 with reference TRBV7-2 and TRBJ2-1 gives the whole variable domain GAGVSQSPSNKVTEKGKDVELRCDPISGHTALYWYRQSLGQGLEFLIYFQGNSAPDKSGLPSDRFSAERTGGSVSTLTIQRTQQEDSAVYLCASSLAGLTSGRNEQFFGPGTRLTVL.

The rearrangement joins TRBV21-1 to TRBJ2-2; TRBD2 is taken as the D call from the table, unchecked against the DNA. TRBV21-1 is termed a pseudogene. There are 14 residues in the CDR3. This chain's CDR3 is CAAKAGGDCGELFF. CDR3 DNA sequence: TGTGCCGCCAAAGCGGGCGGGGATTGCGGGGAGCTGTTTTTT.

This sequence joins TRBV5-4 and TRBJ2-3, with 7 bases matching TRBD2. Germline V gene lookup returns CDR1 SGHNT and CDR2 YYREEE (reference sequence). This CDR3 has 16 amino acids. J gave up 0 bases and V 1 base, and 5 bases lay outside the gene matches. The CDR3 loop reads CASSLSSGYSTDTQYF. The CDR3 region has the DNA TGTGCCAGCAGCTTGTCTAGCGGATATAGCACAGATACGCAGTATTTT.

There are a few counts of this clone. The gene calls are TRBV21-1 and TRBJ2-1; the table's D call of TRBD2 was not tested on the DNA. TRBV21-1 is tagged as a pseudogene. This CDR3 comprises 16 residues. The CDR3: CASSTYKGREYNEQFF. CDR3 sequence (DNA): TGTGCCAGCAGCACCTATAAGGGGCGGGAATACAATGAGCAGTTCTTC.

This clone was counted a few times. This rearrangement joins TRBV25-1 to TRBJ2-7; D unresolved. The V end was cut by 3 bases, the J end by 5 bases, with 5 bases between. Looked up from germline, CDR1 is MGHDK and CDR2 is SYGVNS. This CDR3 is 11 amino acids long. The CDR3 here is CASSEFDEQYF. In DNA form, the CDR3 reads TGTGCCAGCAGTGAGTTCGACGAGCAGTACTTC.

The chain has TRBV10-3 and TRBJ2-5, with 12 bases that match TRBD2. The CDR3 is 16 residues long. The V segment lost 6 bases and the J segment 1 base; nucleotides outside the gene matches: 6. CDR1 is ENHRY and CDR2 is SYGVKD in the germline V gene. The CDR3 DNA is TGTGCCATCAGGGACCCTAGCGGGAGGGCCCAAGAGACCCAGTACTTC. It encodes CAIRDPSGRAQETQYF.

This clone has more than one count but fewer than ten. The genes are TRBV4-3 and TRBJ2-1, with 7 bases matching TRBD2. Trimming at V came to 7 bases and at J to 9 bases, leaving 15 bases not matched to a gene. Per the germline V gene, CDR1 is LGHNA and CDR2 is YSLEER. The CDR3 has 15 residues. Here the CDR3 reads CASKEEGGPSVEQFF. CDR3 nucleotides: TGCGCCAGCAAGGAGGAGGGAGGGCCTTCAGTTGAGCAGTTCTTC.

The chain uses TRBV5-1 and TRBJ2-5, with 12 bases that match TRBD2. The V segment lost 4 bases and the J segment 5 bases; nucleotides outside the gene matches: 6. The CDR3 covers 15 residues. The germline CDR1 and CDR2 sequences are SGHRS and YFSETQ. The CDR3 DNA follows: TGCGCCAGCAGCAGACTAGCGGGAGCATCGGAGACCCAGTACTTC. Translating it yields CASSRLAGASETQYF.

At least ten counts were recorded for this clone. This chain connects TRBV27 to TRBJ2-6; D may be TRBD1 or TRBD2 (5 bases each). Trimming removed 5 bases from V and 4 bases from J, with 12 bases in between. This CDR3 is 15 amino acids long. Germline loops: CDR1 MNHEY, CDR2 SMNVEV (reference sequence). CDR3 in DNA: TGTGCCAGCAGTACCTGGGGGTCCGGGGCCAACGTCCTGACTTTC. Its protein is CASSTWGSGANVLTF.

A note on this clone: One end of the junction varies from germline; a read error may be responsible. The V gene is TRBV7-2, the J gene TRBJ2-7, with D uncertain. The CDR3 contains 14 residues. Germline V gene lookup returns CDR1 SGHTA and CDR2 FQGNSA. CDR3 region: CASSFTTTSHEQYF. DNA of the CDR3: TGTGCCAGCAGCTTCACTACTACCTCCCACGAGCAGTACTTC.

This clone was counted between two and nine times. This chain connects TRBV2 to TRBJ2-1, with D maybe TRBD1 (6 bases). Germline CDR1 and CDR2: SNHLY and FYNNEI. V was trimmed by 6 bases and J by 0 bases, leaving 12 bases between them. This CDR3 is built from 15 residues. The CDR3 bases are TGTGCCAGCAGCGCGGACAGACTCTCCTACAATGAGCAGTTCTTC. Protein: CASSADRLSYNEQFF.

This clone was detected a few times. This chain uses TRBV19 with TRBJ1-3; D unresolved. Deletions cut 7 bases from V and 2 bases from J, with 12 bases between. CDR3 length: 14 amino acids. Germline-derived CDR1 and CDR2 are LNHDA and SQIVND (reference sequence). The CDR3 spells CASKSSRTGNTIYF. CDR3 bases: TGTGCCAGTAAAAGTTCCAGGACTGGAAACACCATATATTTT.

The V and J genes are TRBV2 and TRBJ2-3, with 8 positions matching TRBD1. The CDR3 consists of 16 residues. Germline assignment: CDR1 SNHLY and CDR2 FYNNEI. J gave up 2 bases and V 1 base, and 5 bases lay outside the gene matches. This CDR3 reads CASSEGRGRYTDTQYF. CDR3 nucleotide sequence: TGTGCCAGCAGTGAAGGCAGGGGGCGCTACACAGATACGCAGTATTTT.

This clone was found a few times. The gene calls are TRBV19 and TRBJ2-1; TRBD2 matches at 11 bases. Germline V gene data show CDR1 as LNHDA and CDR2 as SQIVND (reference sequence). The CDR3 covers 14 residues. With V trimmed by 6 bases and J by 13 bases, 11 bases remained unmatched. The CDR3, as DNA: TGTGCCAGTAGAAGCTTAGCGGGAGGGCCGGGCCAGTTCTTC. Amino acid sequence: CASRSLAGGPGQFF. Drawing the rest from reference TRBV19 and TRBJ2-1, the complete variable domain is DGGITQSPKYLFRKEGQNVTLSCEQNLNHDAMYWYRQDPGQGLRLIYYSQIVNDFQKGDIAEGYSVSREKKESFPLTVTSAQKNPTAFYLCASRSLAGGPGQFFGPGTRLTVL.

The V gene is TRBV6-5, the J gene TRBJ2-1; TRBD1 matches 10 bases. CDR1 and CDR2 from the germline V gene are MNHEY and SVGAGI. V trimming: 2 bases; J trimming: 8 bases; junction bases outside the gene matches: 3. The CDR3 has 14 amino acids. DNA for the CDR3: TGTGCCAGCAGTTACCTGACAGGGGGCGATGAGCAGTTCTTC. This codes for CASSYLTGGDEQFF.

A few counts support this clone. This chain links TRBV6-6 with TRBJ2-1; D not certain. V was cut by 0 bases and J by 9 bases, with 12 bases left in between. Germline CDR1 and CDR2: MNHNY and SVGAGI (reference sequence). The CDR3 loop spans 14 amino acids. The CDR3 bases are TGTGCCAGCAGTTACTCCTCGTCCCTGGGTGAGCAGTTCTTC. It encodes CASSYSSSLGEQFF.

This clone has only a few counts. The chain joins TRBV4-2 to TRBJ2-2; weak D call: TRBD1 (5 bases). V was pared by 5 bases and J by 10 bases, with 23 bases between. Germline V gene lookup returns CDR1 LGHNA and CDR2 YNFKEQ. CDR3 size: 16 residues. The DNA of the CDR3 is TGTGCCAGCAGCACAGGACGGGTTGGGTCGGGTGAGGAGCTGTTTTTT. Translated: CASSTGRVGSGEELFF.

This clone has more than one count but fewer than ten. The V call is TRBV9, the J call TRBJ2-1; D unresolved. V was trimmed by 1 base and J by 8 bases, leaving 13 bases between them. The germline CDR1 and CDR2 sequences are SGDLS and YYNGEE. CDR3 length equals 14 residues. The CDR3 coding sequence is TGTGCCAGCAGCGTACGGGTGTCCCCCGATGAGCAGTTCTTC. Residues: CASSVRVSPDEQFF.

This clone showed up just a few times. This chain uses TRBV28 with TRBJ1-5; D is ambiguous. V was cut by 0 bases and J by 7 bases, with 19 bases left in between. CDR3 length: 17 residues. Germline CDR1 reads MDHEN; CDR2 reads SYDVKM. The CDR3 here is CASSLWMLRGGPQPQHF. CDR3 bases: TGTGCCAGCAGTTTATGGATGTTACGGGGAGGCCCCCAGCCCCAGCATTTT.

This clone was recorded many times. This chain uses TRBV7-3 with TRBJ2-5; 7 bases map to TRBD2. Germline V gene sequence: CDR1 SGHTA, CDR2 FQGTGA. V dropped 5 bases and J dropped 6; count of bases not matched to a gene: 9. The CDR3 contains 14 residues. CDR3 DNA sequence: TGTGCCAGCAGCCCCAAAGCGGGAACCCAGACCCAGTACTTC. Translated, it gives CASSPKAGTQTQYF.

This clone has only a few counts. The genes are TRBV5-4 and TRBJ1-1; D remains ambiguous. Per the germline V gene, CDR1 is SGHNT and CDR2 is YYREEE (reference sequence). The CDR3 is 12 residues long. V lost 2 bases, J lost 11 bases, and 13 bases lay in between. The CDR3 protein is CASSFDLKGAFF. Written as DNA, the CDR3 is TGTGCCAGCAGCTTTGACCTTAAGGGCGCTTTCTTT.

There are a few counts of this clone. The chain links TRBV6-5 to TRBJ1-4, with D possibly matching TRBD1 (6 bases). The CDR3 length is 15 residues. The germline V gene has CDR1 MNHEY and CDR2 SVGAGI. V was shortened by 6 bases and J by 8 bases, with 19 bases between the two germline ends. The CDR3: CASSPEAGVREKLFF. Here the CDR3 DNA reads TGTGCCAGCAGCCCCGAGGCAGGGGTGCGGGAAAAACTGTTTTTT.

This chain uses TRBV4-3 with TRBJ2-2; D gene ambiguous. Germline V lookup: CDR1 LGHNA, CDR2 YSLEER. Trimming removed 0 bases from V and 1 base from J, with 12 bases in between. This CDR3 spans 17 amino acids. Here the CDR3 DNA reads TGCGCCAGCAGCCAAGATTATAGTCCGAAGAACACCGGGGAGCTGTTTTTT. Translated: CASSQDYSPKNTGELFF.

This rearrangement joins TRBV29-1 to TRBJ2-1; no definite D call. This CDR3 has 14 amino acids. Germline loops: CDR1 SQVTM, CDR2 ANQGSEA. V lost 1 base and J lost 6, with 13 bases in between. DNA of the CDR3: TGCAGCGTTGAAGTCGGAAGGTATCTCAATGAGCAGTTCTTC. Amino acid sequence: CSVEVGRYLNEQFF.

This clone was seen only a few times. This rearrangement joins TRBV11-2 to TRBJ2-7, with TRBD2 as a possible D gene (5 bases). This CDR3 region has 14 residues. Germline-derived CDR1 and CDR2 are SGHAT and FQNNGV. Trimming stripped 4 bases from V and 0 bases from J, with 10 bases between. The CDR3 loop reads CASSYLGNSYEQYF. The CDR3 region has the DNA TGTGCCAGCAGCTACCTCGGGAACTCCTACGAGCAGTACTTC.

The sample holds a few counts of this clone. This chain uses TRBV27 with TRBJ2-3, with D perhaps TRBD2 (5 bases). Germline V gene lookup returns CDR1 MNHEY and CDR2 SMNVEV (reference sequence). This CDR3 contains 15 residues. Trimming stripped 2 bases from V and 0 bases from J, with 9 bases between. CDR3 DNA: TGTGCCAGCAGTTTACGGGGTGGTAGCACAGATACGCAGTATTTT. The encoded protein is CASSLRGGSTDTQYF.